This entry features one T cell receptor (beta chain) sequence. Antigen specificity is unknown. Survey-level resolution applied to immunoSEQ assay v3.0. Repertoires were generated with immunoSEQ multiplex PCR, while TCRdb's copy carries only in-frame clones and drops some. The sample consists of about 25,000 clones, more than 85% of them appearing once. Participants who had HIV were, without exception, treated in the United States. The sample originates from a study of long-term antiretroviral therapy in people with HIV. Study-wide results and caveats: Samples were collected from about 2004 to 2017 under possibly less effective ART regimens. Following ART, diversity rose but still fell short of transplant donor controls.

CDR1 and CDR2 (germline): MNHNY, SVGAGI (reference sequence). This CDR3 has 13 amino acids. Trimming shortened V by 5 bases and J by 4 bases, and 8 bases separated the two germline ends. The chain has TRBV6-6 and TRBJ2-2; D uncertain. The receptor was isolated from a woman in her thirties or forties with HIV. The specimen was unsorted PBMCs, collected 7.6 years after starting antiretroviral therapy. The CDR3 is CASSGSFTGELFF. The DNA of the CDR3 is TGTGCCAGCAGTGGCAGTTTCACCGGGGAGCTGTTTTTT.